Included here is one T cell receptor (beta chain) sequence, with context. CDR3 length: 15 amino acids. V gave up 1 base and J gave up 9 bases; unmatched junction bases: 8. CDR1 and CDR2 (germline): SGHTA, FQGTGA. This sample was taken from a study of radiation and T cells in renal cell carcinoma. TCRdb keeps only in-frame clones here, not all; method: immunoSEQ multiplex PCR. Found here are 60,000 to 75,000 clones, around 80% of them singletons; the top ten hold over 5.5%. Time point meaning: blood 4 weeks post-SBRT, at nephrectomy. Specified treatment: 15 Gy SBRT to primary tumor, nephrectomy 4 weeks later. The patient's renal cell carcinoma had clear cell pathology.

The sequencing here drew on blood, taken from a patient whose treatment included radiotherapy and nephrectomy. The chain couples TRBV7-3 to TRBJ2-1; 8 bases line up with TRBD2. The clonotype comes from a man in his sixties with renal cell carcinoma. This CDR3 is CASSLMAGGGSEQFF. The DNA of the CDR3 is TGTGCCAGCAGCTTAATGGCGGGAGGTGGGAGTGAGCAGTTCTTC. The whole variable domain, remainder taken from reference TRBV7-3 and TRBJ2-1, is GAGVSQTPSNKVTEKGKYVELRCDPISGHTALYWYRQSLGQGPEFLIYFQGTGAADDSGLPNDRFFAVRPEGSVSTLKIQRTERGDSAVYLCASSLMAGGGSEQFFGPGTRLTVL.